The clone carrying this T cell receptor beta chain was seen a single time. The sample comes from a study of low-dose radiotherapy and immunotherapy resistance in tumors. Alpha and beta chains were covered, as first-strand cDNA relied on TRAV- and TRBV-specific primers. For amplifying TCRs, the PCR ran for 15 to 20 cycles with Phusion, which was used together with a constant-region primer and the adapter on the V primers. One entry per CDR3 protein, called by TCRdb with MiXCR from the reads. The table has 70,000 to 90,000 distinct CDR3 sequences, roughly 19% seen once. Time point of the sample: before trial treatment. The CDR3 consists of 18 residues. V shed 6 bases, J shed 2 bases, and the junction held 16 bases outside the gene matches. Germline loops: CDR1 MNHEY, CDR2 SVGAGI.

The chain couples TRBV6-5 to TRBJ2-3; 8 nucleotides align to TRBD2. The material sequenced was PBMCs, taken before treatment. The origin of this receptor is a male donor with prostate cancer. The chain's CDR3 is CASSPGGGPFFFTDTQYF. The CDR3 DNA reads TGTGCCAGCAGCCCGGGGGGGGGGCCTTTTTTTTTCACAGATACGCAGTATTTT.